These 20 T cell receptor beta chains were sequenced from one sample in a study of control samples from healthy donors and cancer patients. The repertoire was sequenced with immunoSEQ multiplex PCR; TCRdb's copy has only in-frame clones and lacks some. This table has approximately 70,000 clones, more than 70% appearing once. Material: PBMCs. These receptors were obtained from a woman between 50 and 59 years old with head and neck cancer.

The CDR3 is CASSTRAVNTEAFF. CDR3 coding DNA: TGTGCCAGCTCCACCAGGGCAGTGAACACTGAAGCTTTCTTT. The chain employs TRBV18 and TRBJ1-1; perhaps TRBD1 as D (5 bases). V was trimmed by 6 bases and J by 0 bases, leaving 11 bases between them. Germline V CDR1 and CDR2: KGHSH, LQKENI. CDR3 length: 14 residues.

The CDR3 DNA follows: TGCGCCAGCAGCCAAGATCTAATGGGAGGAAATACAGAGACCCAGTACTTC. It specifies CASSQDLMGGNTETQYF. This chain links TRBV4-1 with TRBJ2-5; a possible D gene is TRBD2 (6 bases). V lost 0 bases to trimming and J lost 4 bases, with 18 bases between them. The CDR3 totals 17 residues. Germline assignment: CDR1 MGHRA and CDR2 YSYEKL.

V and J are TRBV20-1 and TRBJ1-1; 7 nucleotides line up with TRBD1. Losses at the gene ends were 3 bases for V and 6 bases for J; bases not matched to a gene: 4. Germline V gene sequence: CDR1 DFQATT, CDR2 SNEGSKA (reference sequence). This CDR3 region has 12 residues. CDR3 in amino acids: CSASPQGAEAFF. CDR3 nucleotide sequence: TGCAGTGCTAGTCCCCAGGGGGCTGAAGCTTTCTTT.

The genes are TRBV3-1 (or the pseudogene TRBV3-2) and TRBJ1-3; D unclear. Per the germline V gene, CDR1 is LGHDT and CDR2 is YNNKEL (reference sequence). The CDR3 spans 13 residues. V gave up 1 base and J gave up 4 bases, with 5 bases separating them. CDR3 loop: CASSQAGGNTIYF. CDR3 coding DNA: TGTGCCAGCAGCCAAGCGGGAGGAAACACCATATATTTT.

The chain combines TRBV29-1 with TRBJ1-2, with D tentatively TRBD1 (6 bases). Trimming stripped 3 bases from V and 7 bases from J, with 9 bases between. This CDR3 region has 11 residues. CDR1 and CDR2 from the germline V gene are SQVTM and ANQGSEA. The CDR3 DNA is TGCAGCGTTGAGTCAGGGGCTGGCTACACCTTC. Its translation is CSVESGAGYTF.

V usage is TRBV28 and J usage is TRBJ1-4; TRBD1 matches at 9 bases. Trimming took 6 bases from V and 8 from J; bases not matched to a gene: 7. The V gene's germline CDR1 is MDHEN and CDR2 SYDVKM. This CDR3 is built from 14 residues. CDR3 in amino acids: CASSAGQGGEKLFF. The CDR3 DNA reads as TGTGCCAGCAGCGCGGGACAGGGTGGGGAAAAACTGTTTTTT.

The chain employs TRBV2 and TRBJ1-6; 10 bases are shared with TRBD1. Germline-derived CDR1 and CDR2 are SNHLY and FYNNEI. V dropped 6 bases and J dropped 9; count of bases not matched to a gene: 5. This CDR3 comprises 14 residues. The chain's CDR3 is CASSAGTGVSPLHF. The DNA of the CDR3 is TGTGCCAGCAGCGCCGGGACAGGGGTTTCACCCCTCCACTTT.

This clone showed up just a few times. CDR3 nucleotide sequence: TGTGCCAGCAGTGGGGGTAGAGGGGCCCTCGGAAGCACAGATACGCAGTATTTT. Translating gives CASSGGRGALGSTDTQYF. The V gene is TRBV2, the J gene TRBJ2-3; D may correspond to TRBD1 or TRBD2 (5 bases each). Germline CDR1 and CDR2: SNHLY and FYNNEI. The CDR3 consists of 18 residues. The V gene lost 4 bases and the J gene lost 0 bases, with 20 bases spanning the gap. Full variable domain (outside the CDR3, taken from reference TRBV2 and TRBJ2-3): EPEVTQTPSHQVTQMGQEVILRCVPISNHLYFYWYRQILGQKVEFLVSFYNNEISEKSEIFDDQFSVERPDGSNFTLKIRSTKLEDSAMYFCASSGGRGALGSTDTQYFGPGTRLTVL.

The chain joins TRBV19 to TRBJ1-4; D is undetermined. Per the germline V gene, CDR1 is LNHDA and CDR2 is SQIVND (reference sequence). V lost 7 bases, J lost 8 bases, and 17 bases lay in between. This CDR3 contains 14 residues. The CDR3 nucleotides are TGTGCCAGTAAAGTGGGCATACGAGGAGAAAAACTGTTTTTT. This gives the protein CASKVGIRGEKLFF.

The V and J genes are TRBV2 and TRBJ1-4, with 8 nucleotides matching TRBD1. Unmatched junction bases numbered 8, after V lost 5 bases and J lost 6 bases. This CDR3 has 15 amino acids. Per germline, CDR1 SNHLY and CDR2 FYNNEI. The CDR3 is CASSLGQDRDEKLFF. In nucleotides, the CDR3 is TGTGCCAGCAGTTTAGGACAGGACAGGGATGAAAAACTGTTTTTT. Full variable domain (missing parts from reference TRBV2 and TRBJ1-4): EPEVTQTPSHQVTQMGQEVILRCVPISNHLYFYWYRQILGQKVEFLVSFYNNEISEKSEIFDDQFSVERPDGSNFTLKIRSTKLEDSAMYFCASSLGQDRDEKLFFGSGTQLSVL.

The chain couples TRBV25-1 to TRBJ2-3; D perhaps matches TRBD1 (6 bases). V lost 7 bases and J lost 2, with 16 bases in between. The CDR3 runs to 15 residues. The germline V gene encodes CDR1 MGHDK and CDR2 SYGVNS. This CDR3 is CASTRTGTYTDTQYF. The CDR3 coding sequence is TGTGCCAGCACTAGGACCGGGACATACACAGATACGCAGTATTTT.

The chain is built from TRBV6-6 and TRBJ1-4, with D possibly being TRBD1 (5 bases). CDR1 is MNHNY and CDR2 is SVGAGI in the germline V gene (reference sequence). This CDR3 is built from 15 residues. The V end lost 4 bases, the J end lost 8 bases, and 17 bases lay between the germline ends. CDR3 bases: TGTGCCAGCAGTTTTCCGGGACGGGATCGAGAAAAACTGTTTTTT. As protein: CASSFPGRDREKLFF.

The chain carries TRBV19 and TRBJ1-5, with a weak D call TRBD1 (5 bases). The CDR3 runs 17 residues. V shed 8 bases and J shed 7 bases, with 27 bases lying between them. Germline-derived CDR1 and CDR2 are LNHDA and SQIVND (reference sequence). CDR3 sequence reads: CASRPRLAGTSEQPQHF. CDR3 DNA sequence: TGTGCCAGTCGACCCCGGCTGGCAGGGACGTCGGAGCAGCCCCAGCATTTT.

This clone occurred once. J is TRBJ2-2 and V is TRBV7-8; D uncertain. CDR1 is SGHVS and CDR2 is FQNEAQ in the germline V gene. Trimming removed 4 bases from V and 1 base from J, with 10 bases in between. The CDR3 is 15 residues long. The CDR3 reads CASSSTGLNTGELFF. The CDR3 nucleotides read TGTGCCAGCAGCTCTACGGGTTTGAACACCGGGGAGCTGTTTTTT. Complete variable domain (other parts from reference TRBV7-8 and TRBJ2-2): GAGVSQSPRYKVAKRGQDVALRCDPISGHVSLFWYQQALGQGPEFLTYFQNEAQLDKSGLPSDRFFAERPEGSVSTLKIQRTQQEDSAVYLCASSSTGLNTGELFFGEGSRLTVL.

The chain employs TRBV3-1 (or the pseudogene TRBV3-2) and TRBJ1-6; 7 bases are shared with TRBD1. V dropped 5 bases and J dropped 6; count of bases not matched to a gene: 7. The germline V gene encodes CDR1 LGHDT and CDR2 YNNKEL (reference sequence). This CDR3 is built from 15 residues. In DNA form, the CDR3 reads TGTGCCAGCAGCAGCTACAGGGGTTCTAATTCACCCCTCCACTTT. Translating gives CASSSYRGSNSPLHF.

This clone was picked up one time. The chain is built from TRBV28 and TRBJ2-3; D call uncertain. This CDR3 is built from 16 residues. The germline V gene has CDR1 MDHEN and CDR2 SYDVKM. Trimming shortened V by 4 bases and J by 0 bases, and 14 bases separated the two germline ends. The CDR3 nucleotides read TGTGCCAGCAGTTCAAGACGATTCCCTAGCACAGATACGCAGTATTTT. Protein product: CASSSRRFPSTDTQYF.

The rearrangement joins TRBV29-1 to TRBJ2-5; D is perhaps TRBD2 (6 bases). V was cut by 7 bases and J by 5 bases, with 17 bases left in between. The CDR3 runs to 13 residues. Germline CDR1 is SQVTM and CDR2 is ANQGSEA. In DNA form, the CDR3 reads TGCAGCGCCGGCGTGGGCGGGGTGGAGACCCAGTACTTC. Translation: CSAGVGGVETQYF.

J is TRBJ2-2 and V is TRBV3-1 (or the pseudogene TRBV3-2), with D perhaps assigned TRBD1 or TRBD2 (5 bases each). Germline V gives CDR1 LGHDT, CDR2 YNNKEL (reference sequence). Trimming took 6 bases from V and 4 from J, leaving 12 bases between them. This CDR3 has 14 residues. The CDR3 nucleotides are TGTGCCAGCAGGGCGGCAGGGACCACCGGGGAGCTGTTTTTT. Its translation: CASRAAGTTGELFF.

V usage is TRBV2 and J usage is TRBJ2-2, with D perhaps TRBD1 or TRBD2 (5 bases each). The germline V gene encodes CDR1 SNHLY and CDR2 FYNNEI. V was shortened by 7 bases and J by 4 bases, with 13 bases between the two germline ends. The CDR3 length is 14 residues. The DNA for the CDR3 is TGTGCCAGCAAGGGGACCCTGACCACCGGGGAGCTGTTTTTT. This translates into CASKGTLTTGELFF. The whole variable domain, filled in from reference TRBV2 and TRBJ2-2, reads EPEVTQTPSHQVTQMGQEVILRCVPISNHLYFYWYRQILGQKVEFLVSFYNNEISEKSEIFDDQFSVERPDGSNFTLKIRSTKLEDSAMYFCASKGTLTTGELFFGEGSRLTVL.

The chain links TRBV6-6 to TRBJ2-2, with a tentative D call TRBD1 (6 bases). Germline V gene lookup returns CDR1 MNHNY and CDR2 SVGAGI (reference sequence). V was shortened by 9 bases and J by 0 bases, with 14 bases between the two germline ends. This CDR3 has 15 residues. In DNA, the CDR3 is TGTGCCAGTTTTAAAAGACAGGCGAACACCGGGGAGCTGTTTTTT. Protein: CASFKRQANTGELFF.